This TCR beta chain was sequenced for a study of PD-1 blockade in classical Hodgkin lymphoma. Study outcomes and limitations: There remain no defined causes for the repertoire differences, which possibly reflect disease activity or prior therapy. The study reported lower baseline TCR diversity in newly diagnosed patients than in healthy donors.

V gave up 3 bases and J gave up 0 bases, with 9 bases separating them. This CDR3 comprises 15 residues. CDR1 is LNHDA, CDR2 SQIVND, per germline (reference sequence). Profiled with immunoSEQ multiplex PCR; TCRdb holds only in-frame clones, not every one. Here the sample spans about 110,000 clones, approximately 90% being singletons. Comment on this clone: Its target is not known.

Time point noted: cycle 4 day 1 (C4D1), after less than seven weeks of nivolumab. All patients experienced relapse after autologous stem cell transplantation, and brentuximab vedotin exposure was variable. This sequence was found in a human donor with classical Hodgkin lymphoma. The V and J genes are TRBV19 and TRBJ1-3; D call uncertain. The sequencing used peripheral blood mononuclear cells (PBMCs), collected before the fourth cycle of nivolumab. The CDR3 is CASSMRQTSGNTIYF. The CDR3 region has the DNA TGTGCCAGTAGTATGAGACAAACCTCTGGAAACACCATATATTTT.